The 14 T cell receptor beta chains below come from one sample, sequenced in a study of cytotoxic CD8 clonotypes in ibrutinib-treated CLL. Generated by immunoSEQ multiplex PCR, the TCRdb table keeps only in-frame clones and is missing some. The sample lists some 120,000 clones; about 85% were seen once. The sample in question was PBMCs, obtained after 24 months of ibrutinib treatment. The receptors here all came from a human donor with chronic lymphocytic leukemia.

The chain carries TRBV5-1 and TRBJ2-2, with no clear D. The CDR3 runs 14 residues. Trimming cost V 2 bases and J 5 bases, with 10 bases left between them. Germline assignment: CDR1 SGHRS and CDR2 YFSETQ. The CDR3 DNA sequence: TGCGCCAGCAGCTTTCGGGCAACAACCGGGGAGCTGTTTTTT. Its protein is CASSFRATTGELFF.

This chain connects TRBV4-2 to TRBJ1-2, with D unclear. V was clipped by 1 base and J by 7 bases, with 16 bases between them. CDR3 length: 15 residues. Germline V lookup: CDR1 LGHNA, CDR2 YNFKEQ. CDR3 loop: CASSQGPLTGGGYTF. In nucleotides, the CDR3 is TGTGCCAGCAGCCAAGGGCCTCTGACCGGTGGTGGCTACACCTTC.

The V call is TRBV30, the J call TRBJ1-6, with 10 bases that match TRBD1. J lost 1 base, V lost 4 bases, and 4 bases had no gene match. Looked up from germline, CDR1 is GTSNPN and CDR2 is SVGIG (reference sequence). The CDR3 runs 16 residues. The DNA of the CDR3 is TGTGCCTGGACCTGGACAGGGGGTTCCTATAATTCACCCCTCCACTTT. Translated: CAWTWTGGSYNSPLHF.

This chain connects TRBV6-5 to TRBJ2-7; 9 positions match TRBD2. V gave up 5 bases and J gave up 3 bases; unmatched junction bases: 8. Germline CDR1 MNHEY, CDR2 SVGAGI. This CDR3 comprises 15 residues. Here the CDR3 reads CASSVSSGENYEQYF. In DNA form, the CDR3 reads TGTGCCAGCAGTGTCTCTAGCGGGGAGAACTACGAGCAGTACTTC.

The CDR3 DNA sequence: TGCGCCAGCAGCTCGGACTCCTACGAGCAGTACTTC. Its translation is CASSSDSYEQYF. The V and J genes are TRBV5-1 and TRBJ2-7; D unclear. Trimming took 3 bases from V and 0 from J, leaving 4 bases between them. Germline V CDR1 and CDR2: SGHRS, YFSETQ. There are 12 residues in the CDR3.

V is TRBV10-3 and J is TRBJ2-3; perhaps TRBD1 as D (6 bases). CDR3 length: 14 residues. From germline, CDR1 is ENHRY and CDR2 SYGVKD. With 10 bases removed from V and 4 bases from J, the gap between germline ends came to 18 bases. CDR3 sequence reads: CATSRQGSPDTQYF. CDR3 nucleotide sequence: TGTGCCACGAGTCGTCAGGGGTCCCCAGATACGCAGTATTTT.

The chain links TRBV2 to TRBJ1-6; 7 bases line up with TRBD1. Germline CDR1 is SNHLY and CDR2 is FYNNEI. The CDR3 covers 15 residues. Germline trimming cut 5 bases from V and 8 bases from J; bases unmatched to any gene: 9. CDR3 coding DNA: TGTGCCAGCAGTAAGGGGGCTGAAGGGGATTCACCCCTCCACTTT. Translated, it gives CASSKGAEGDSPLHF.

The chain links TRBV5-4 to TRBJ2-3; 9 positions agree with TRBD1. The CDR3 contains 14 residues. The germline CDR1 and CDR2 sequences are SGHNT and YYREEE (reference sequence). With 4 bases clipped from V and 3 bases from J, the junction kept 3 bases outside the gene matches. The CDR3 bases are TGTGCCAGCAGCACGGGACAGGGAACAGATACGCAGTATTTT. Translating it yields CASSTGQGTDTQYF.

Notes on this clone: Other DNA sequences in this sample translate to the same CDR3. The V call is TRBV7-9, the J call TRBJ1-2; D is unclear. V was pared by 5 bases and J by 5 bases, with 6 bases between. Germline V gives CDR1 SEHNR, CDR2 FQNEAQ (reference sequence). There are 11 residues in the CDR3. This CDR3 reads CASSPEYGYTF. CDR3 DNA sequence: TGTGCCAGCAGCCCGGAGTATGGCTACACCTTC.

The rearrangement uses TRBV14 and TRBJ2-1, with D uncertain. Trimming stripped 8 bases from V and 2 bases from J, with 19 bases between. CDR3 length equals 16 residues. CDR1 SGHDN and CDR2 FVKESK come from the germline V gene. The CDR3 DNA is TGTGCCAGCTCCCTCCGGAACTCGGGCGCCTACAATGAGCAGTTCTTC. Translating it yields CASSLRNSGAYNEQFF.

This chain connects TRBV9 to TRBJ2-1, with D hard to call. Germline assignment: CDR1 SGDLS and CDR2 YYNGEE. This CDR3 has 15 residues. The V and J ends lost 4 bases and 11 bases respectively, with 22 bases between them. CDR3 bases: TGTGCCAGCAGCTCCGAAGGGCTAGGCATGGAGAAGCAGTTCTTC. It yields the protein CASSSEGLGMEKQFF.

The chain is built from TRBV6-6 and TRBJ1-6, with D tentatively TRBD1 (5 bases). Germline V gene lookup returns CDR1 MNHNY and CDR2 SVGAGI (reference sequence). The CDR3 extends over 15 amino acids. V was clipped by 3 bases and J by 5 bases, with 11 bases between them. CDR3 sequence: CASSYIRGDNSPLHF. CDR3 DNA: TGTGCCAGCAGTTATATTAGGGGCGATAATTCACCCCTCCACTTT.

The chain combines TRBV6-6 with TRBJ2-7, with TRBD2 matching over 13 bases. This CDR3 spans 16 amino acids. The V and J ends lost 6 bases and 1 base, in that order; junction bases with no gene match: 6. Germline values: CDR1 MNHNY, CDR2 SVGAGI (reference sequence). The CDR3 DNA reads as TGTGCCAGCAGCCCCACTAGCGGGGGGGCGTCCTACGAGCAGTACTTC. Residues: CASSPTSGGASYEQYF.

This chain links TRBV19 with TRBJ1-5, with 9 bases identical to TRBD1. The CDR3 is made up of 14 amino acids. Germline values: CDR1 LNHDA, CDR2 SQIVND (reference sequence). The V and J ends lost 4 bases and 5 bases, in that order; junction bases with no gene match: 3. The chain's CDR3 is CASSTGQGDQPQHF. CDR3 DNA: TGTGCCAGTAGTACGGGACAGGGTGATCAGCCCCAGCATTTT.